The 31 T cell receptor beta chains below all came from one sample that was sequenced in a study of shared clonotypes between healthy human individuals. Profiled with immunoSEQ multiplex PCR; TCRdb holds only in-frame clones, not every one. Of a few hundred thousand clones in the sample, about 97% were seen once. Sequencing input: naive CD4+ T cells sorted from blood. Described subset: CD45RA+ positively selected. These receptors all stem from a woman aged 30 to 39 in good health.

The J gene is TRBJ2-1, the V gene TRBV5-1; D is possibly TRBD1 or TRBD2 (5 bases each). V shed 4 bases and J shed 14 bases, with 13 bases lying between them. CDR3 size: 11 residues. CDR1 is SGHRS, CDR2 YFSETQ, per germline. The DNA for the CDR3 is TGCGCCAGCAGCCATCCGGGACCTAAGTTCTTC. It is translated as CASSHPGPKFF. Variable domain in full (rest from reference TRBV5-1 and TRBJ2-1): KAGVTQTPRYLIKTRGQQVTLSCSPISGHRSVSWYQQTPGQGLQFLFEYFSETQRNKGNFPGRFSGRQFSNSRSEMNVSTLELGDSALYLCASSHPGPKFFGPGTRLTVL.

This chain connects TRBV5-5 to TRBJ2-5; D might be TRBD1 (6 bases). This CDR3 comprises 13 residues. Germline CDR1 reads SGHKS; CDR2 reads YYEKEE (reference sequence). Trimming left V 4 bases short and J 2 bases short, with 9 bases between. The CDR3 loop reads CASSGQLQETQYF. The CDR3 DNA sequence: TGTGCCAGCAGCGGACAGTTACAAGAGACCCAGTACTTC.

V and J are TRBV10-2 and TRBJ2-5, with 7 bases fitting TRBD2. The DNA matches TRBJ2-7 better at its end, which makes the J call doubtful. The CDR3 is 13 amino acids. The germline CDR1 and CDR2 sequences are WSHSY and SAAADI. CDR3 sequence: CASTGTNSYEQYF. Written as DNA, the CDR3 is TGCGCCAGCACCGGGACTAACTCCTACGAGCAGTACTTC.

The chain recombines TRBV7-9 with TRBJ1-2; possible D gene TRBD1, 5 bases. CDR3 size: 11 residues. Germline CDR1 and CDR2: SEHNR and FQNEAQ (reference sequence). V lost 2 bases, J lost 8 bases, and 6 bases lay in between. The CDR3: CASSLTGGYTF. The DNA of the CDR3 is TGTGCCAGCAGCTTAACAGGAGGCTACACCTTC. The full variable domain, its missing parts supplied by reference TRBV7-9 and TRBJ1-2, is DTGVSQNPRHKITKRGQNVTFRCDPISEHNRLYWYRQTLGQGPEFLTYFQNEAQLEKSRLLSDRFSAERPKGSFSTLEIQRTEQGDSAMYLCASSLTGGYTFGSGTRLTVV.

The table lists this clone with a count of one. The chain couples TRBV27 to TRBJ2-3; 8 bases are a match to TRBD1. Germline lookup yields CDR1 MNHEY and CDR2 SMNVEV (reference sequence). CDR3 length: 19 residues. The J segment lost 2 bases and the V segment lost 2 bases, leaving 15 bases of the junction unmatched. Here the CDR3 reads CASSLGGTGYAPITDTQYF. DNA for the CDR3: TGTGCCAGCAGTTTAGGGGGGACAGGCTATGCGCCGATCACAGATACGCAGTATTTT.

The rearrangement uses TRBV5-1 and TRBJ2-1; TRBD2 is a possible D gene (5 bases). This CDR3 is built from 14 residues. Looked up from germline, CDR1 is SGHRS and CDR2 is YFSETQ. V lost 5 bases and J lost 6, with 15 bases in between. CDR3 nucleotides: TGCGCCAGCAGTCTGGGAGCTCGGATCAATGAGCAGTTCTTC. The encoded protein is CASSLGARINEQFF.

This sequence joins TRBV28 and TRBJ2-5; D may be TRBD1 (5 bases). Near its end, the DNA agrees better with TRBJ2-7, so the J call may be wrong. This CDR3 region has 14 residues. The V gene's germline CDR1 is MDHEN and CDR2 SYDVKM. The CDR3 DNA reads TGTGCCAGCAGTCCAGCTGACAGACCCTACGAGCAGTACTTC. Amino acids: CASSPADRPYEQYF.

V and J are TRBV18 and TRBJ2-1; TRBD2 matches 9 bases. Germline CDR1 is KGHSH and CDR2 is LQKENI. V gave up 3 bases and J gave up 7 bases; unmatched junction bases: 13. The CDR3 is 17 amino acids. CDR3 region: CASSPVAGVGVRNEQFF. For the CDR3, the DNA is TGTGCCAGCTCACCCGTAGCGGGAGTCGGAGTTAGGAATGAGCAGTTCTTC.

This clone has only a few counts. V gene TRBV28 combines with J gene TRBJ2-3; possibly TRBD1 or TRBD2 for D (5 bases each). The V end was cut by 1 base, the J end by 4 bases, with 15 bases between. Germline CDR1 and CDR2: MDHEN and SYDVKM. This CDR3 region has 16 residues. CDR3 coding DNA: TGTGCCAGCAGTTTATCCGTACTAGGGGCGGCAGATACGCAGTATTTT. Translated: CASSLSVLGAADTQYF.

J is TRBJ2-1 and V is TRBV5-4; D is perhaps TRBD1 (5 bases). V lost 0 bases to trimming and J lost 7 bases, with 11 bases between them. The germline V gene encodes CDR1 SGHNT and CDR2 YYREEE (reference sequence). The CDR3 consists of 14 residues. The DNA for the CDR3 is TGTGCCAGCAGCTTGGATCCAGGGTGGAATGAGCAGTTCTTC. Its translation is CASSLDPGWNEQFF. Variable domain in full (rest from reference TRBV5-4 and TRBJ2-1): ETGVTQSPTHLIKTRGQQVTLRCSSQSGHNTVSWYQQALGQGPQFIFQYYREEENGRGNFPPRFSGLQFPNYSSELNVNALELDDSALYLCASSLDPGWNEQFFGPGTRLTVL.

The chain carries TRBV6-1 and TRBJ2-1; 8 bases are a match to TRBD2. The CDR3 is 14 residues long. V dropped 3 bases and J dropped 5; count of bases not matched to a gene: 3. Per germline, CDR1 MNHNS and CDR2 SASEGT. The CDR3 is CASSEWRGDNEQFF. Written as DNA, the CDR3 is TGTGCCAGCAGTGAGTGGCGGGGGGACAATGAGCAGTTCTTC.

Note on this clone: The sample holds other DNA sequences that translate to the same CDR3. This chain connects TRBV5-1 to TRBJ2-2; 10 bases are a match to TRBD2. V was clipped by 5 bases and J by 1 base; unmatched bases: 2. Germline loops: CDR1 SGHRS, CDR2 YFSETQ. There are 15 residues in the CDR3. The CDR3 loop is CASSWTSGNTGELFF. Here the CDR3 DNA reads TGCGCCAGCAGTTGGACTAGCGGGAACACCGGGGAGCTGTTTTTT.

This clone showed up just a few times. The chain joins TRBV28 to TRBJ1-1; D gene uncertain. Germline assignment: CDR1 MDHEN and CDR2 SYDVKM. The length of the CDR3 is 13 residues. Trimming pared 6 bases from V and 1 base from J, leaving 9 bases between. The CDR3 DNA reads as TGTGCCAGCAGGTTTAATGGGAACACTGAAGCTTTCTTT. Translating it yields CASRFNGNTEAFF.

The V gene is TRBV2, the J gene TRBJ2-3; maybe TRBD1 (6 bases). Per the germline V gene, CDR1 is SNHLY and CDR2 is FYNNEI. The CDR3 has 14 amino acids. Deletions cut 7 bases from V and 1 base from J, with 12 bases between. CDR3: CASKDRVGTDTQYF. For the CDR3, the DNA is TGTGCCAGCAAGGACAGAGTTGGCACAGATACGCAGTATTTT.

CDR3 in DNA: TGTGCCAGCAGTCCGCTTTGGACTAGCGGGATCCCAACAGAGACCCAGTACTTC. Protein product: CASSPLWTSGIPTETQYF. V and J are TRBV7-9 and TRBJ2-5, with TRBD2 matching 12 bases. Losses at the gene ends were 6 bases for V and 4 bases for J; bases not matched to a gene: 15. The V gene's germline CDR1 is SEHNR and CDR2 FQNEAQ (reference sequence). The CDR3 runs to 18 residues.

V usage is TRBV10-3 and J usage is TRBJ1-2; D not resolved. The CDR3 sequence is 13 residues long. Deletions cut 4 bases from V and 6 bases from J, with 12 bases between. CDR1 and CDR2 (germline): ENHRY, SYGVKD. The CDR3 loop is CAISAGEWDGYTF. CDR3 DNA: TGTGCCATCAGTGCTGGGGAGTGGGATGGCTACACCTTC.

The chain couples TRBV29-1 to TRBJ2-5; 8 bases agree with TRBD1. V shed 6 bases, J shed 5 bases, and the junction held 8 bases outside the gene matches. Germline-derived CDR1 and CDR2 are SQVTM and ANQGSEA. The CDR3 is 13 amino acids. The CDR3 DNA follows: TGCAGCGTAAACAGACAGGGGACGGAGACCCAGTACTTC. This codes for CSVNRQGTETQYF.

This chain links TRBV7-6 with TRBJ2-1; TRBD2 matches at 9 bases. CDR1 is SGHVS and CDR2 is FNYEAQ in the germline V gene. The CDR3 spans 16 residues. The V gene end was trimmed by 4 bases and the J gene end by 12 bases; junction bases not matched to a gene: 16. CDR3: CASSSYGGRAVIRQFF. In DNA, the CDR3 is TGTGCCAGCAGCTCTTACGGCGGGAGGGCCGTAATCCGGCAGTTCTTC.

This CDR3 reads CASSSPLAASTDTQYF. CDR3 coding DNA: TGTGCCAGCAGTTCCCCCCTAGCGGCAAGCACAGATACGCAGTATTTT. The genes are TRBV28 and TRBJ2-3; 7 nucleotides match TRBD2. The CDR3 is made up of 16 amino acids. The ends lost 4 bases at V and 0 bases at J; junction bases unmatched: 7. CDR1 is MDHEN, CDR2 SYDVKM, per germline.

This clone was seen more than once but under ten times. The chain couples TRBV19 to TRBJ1-1, with a weak D call TRBD1 (5 bases). With 10 bases removed from V and 1 base from J, the gap between germline ends came to 10 bases. The CDR3 loop spans 12 amino acids. Germline CDR1 reads LNHDA; CDR2 reads SQIVND (reference sequence). The CDR3 is CATAGRNTEAFF. The CDR3, as DNA: TGTGCCACTGCAGGGAGGAACACTGAAGCTTTCTTT.

The CDR3 region is CASITSGSYEQYF. The CDR3 region has the DNA TGTGCCAGCATTACCTCGGGGTCCTACGAGCAGTACTTC. The chain is built from TRBV27 and TRBJ2-7; possible D gene TRBD2, 5 bases. V was cut by 7 bases and J by 1 base, with 11 bases left in between. This CDR3 comprises 13 residues. From germline, CDR1 is MNHEY and CDR2 SMNVEV (reference sequence).

In regard to this clone: This CDR3 is also generated by other DNA sequences in the sample. This chain uses TRBV19 with TRBJ2-2; 7 nucleotides match TRBD2. This CDR3 is 13 amino acids long. V gave up 3 bases and J gave up 5 bases; unmatched junction bases: 0. Looked up from germline, CDR1 is LNHDA and CDR2 is SQIVND (reference sequence). The CDR3 bases are TGTGCCAGTAGTATCGGGGGGACCGGGGAGCTGTTTTTT. It encodes CASSIGGTGELFF.

The chain has TRBV4-2 and TRBJ2-7; 8 bases align to TRBD2. Looked up from germline, CDR1 is LGHNA and CDR2 is YNFKEQ. The CDR3 loop spans 14 amino acids. V lost 1 base to trimming and J lost 7 bases; unmatched junction nucleotides: 6. CDR3 nucleotide sequence: TGTGCCAGCAGCCAAGGCCTAGCGGGTACTGAGCAGTACTTC. This encodes CASSQGLAGTEQYF.

This sequence joins TRBV2 and TRBJ1-1; the D is unclear. Trimming removed 2 bases from V and 5 bases from J, with 12 bases in between. Germline CDR1 SNHLY, CDR2 FYNNEI. CDR3 length: 14 amino acids. The CDR3 DNA is TGTGCCAGCAGTGAATTGGGGTCCCGGACTGAAGCTTTCTTT. This encodes CASSELGSRTEAFF.

The chain uses TRBV6-4 and TRBJ2-3; 9 bases align to TRBD2. Per germline, CDR1 MRHNA and CDR2 SNTAGT. The CDR3 runs 13 residues. V was pared by 6 bases and J by 8 bases, with 6 bases of the junction left unmatched. CDR3 DNA sequence: TGTGCCAGCAGCTTAGCGGGAGAGGGTACGCAGTATTTT. This gives the protein CASSLAGEGTQYF.

V and J are TRBV27 and TRBJ1-5; no clear D. The CDR3 consists of 15 residues. Per germline, CDR1 MNHEY and CDR2 SMNVEV (reference sequence). Trimming took 2 bases from V and 3 from J, leaving 11 bases between them. CDR3 region: CASSLGRRYNQPQHF. Here the CDR3 DNA reads TGTGCCAGCAGTTTAGGTCGTCGATACAATCAGCCCCAGCATTTT.

The CDR3 sequence: CASRGDRHNRLNTEAFF. As DNA, the CDR3 is TGTGCCAGCAGAGGGGACAGACACAATCGCCTGAACACTGAAGCTTTCTTT. The chain has TRBV27 and TRBJ1-1, with TRBD1 matching over 7 bases. J was trimmed by 0 bases and V by 6 bases; bases with no gene match: 13. Germline V gene lookup returns CDR1 MNHEY and CDR2 SMNVEV (reference sequence). The CDR3 consists of 17 residues.

This rearrangement joins TRBV28 to TRBJ2-7; maybe TRBD2 (7 bases). Germline assignment: CDR1 MDHEN and CDR2 SYDVKM. The CDR3 contains 17 residues. V lost 5 bases and J lost 2, with 22 bases in between. This chain's CDR3 is CASSPWRGGGFPYEQYF. In DNA form, the CDR3 reads TGTGCCAGCAGTCCCTGGAGGGGGGGCGGTTTCCCCTACGAGCAGTACTTC.

This chain links TRBV27 with TRBJ2-1; the match to TRBD2 covers 10 bases. V lost 4 bases, J lost 6 bases, and 6 bases stayed unmatched. CDR3 length: 15 amino acids. CDR1 is MNHEY and CDR2 is SMNVEV in the germline V gene (reference sequence). The CDR3 loop reads CASSSQREGLNEQFF. The CDR3 DNA reads TGTGCCAGCAGTTCCCAGCGGGAGGGCCTCAATGAGCAGTTCTTC.

With regard to this clone: Other nucleotide sequences in the sample specify the same CDR3. The chain uses TRBV6-5 and TRBJ1-1; a possible D gene is TRBD1 (5 bases). The length of the CDR3 is 13 residues. Trimming took 2 bases from V and 1 from J, leaving 5 bases between them. Germline V gene sequence: CDR1 MNHEY, CDR2 SVGAGI. CDR3 nucleotide sequence: TGTGCCAGCAGTTACGGGGGGAACACTGAAGCTTTCTTT. Translated, it gives CASSYGGNTEAFF.

The V call is TRBV19, the J call TRBJ2-1; perhaps TRBD2 as D (5 bases). The length of the CDR3 is 14 residues. V lost 7 bases and J 9 bases, leaving 19 bases between the germline ends. Germline V gene data show CDR1 as LNHDA and CDR2 as SQIVND (reference sequence). The CDR3 sequence is CASNVLAGYGEQFF. The CDR3 coding sequence is TGTGCCAGTAACGTCCTAGCCGGGTATGGTGAGCAGTTCTTC.